These T cell receptor beta chains were read from a single sample in a study of human T cells and chemical hapten exposure. TCRdb re-analysed the RACE reads in MiXCR, keeping a single row per CDR3 protein. Here the sample spans about 110,000 distinct CDR3 sequences, roughly 12% being singletons. This sample comprised whole blood, obtained in connection with sensitization to the hapten diphenylcyclopropenone (DPC). These receptor sequences come from a woman in her forties or fifties with alopecia areata. Some clones in this sample may be carry-over from other donors' samples. Each CDR3 is given with its conserved first and last residue. D genes are given only for firm matches. Rows give clone size only sometimes, using once, few, many, or a class for an expanded clone.

J gene | D gene | V gene | clone size | CDR3 protein | CDR3 DNA
TRBJ1-1 | . | TRBV7-2 | many | CASSLFPLGGANTEAFF | TGTGCCAGCAGCCTTTTCCCCTTGGGGGGAGCGAACACTGAAGCTTTCTTT
TRBJ2-1 | TRBD2 | TRBV14 | many | CASSQLAGNNEQFF | TGTGCCAGCAGCCAACTAGCGGGTAACAATGAGCAGTTCTTC
TRBJ1-1 | . | TRBV9 | . | CASSVVKMNTEAFF | TGTGCCAGCAGCGTAGTGAAGATGAACACTGAAGCTTTCTTT
TRBJ2-7 | . | TRBV28 | few | CASRRVSRPYEQYF | TGTGCCAGCAGGCGAGTTTCTCGGCCCTACGAGCAGTACTTC
TRBJ2-5 | . | TRBV18 | few | CASSNRDGEETQYF | TGTGCCAGCTCAAACCGGGACGGGGAAGAGACCCAGTACTTC
TRBJ1-1 | . | TRBV5-6 | few | CASSRDGAEAFF | TGTGCCAGCAGCCGGGATGGCGCTGAAGCTTTCTTT
TRBJ2-5 | TRBD2 | TRBV18 | many | CASSPPGGLETQYF | TGTGCCAGCTCACCACCGGGAGGGTTGGAGACCCAGTACTTC
TRBJ2-7 | TRBD1 | TRBV4-1 | . | CASSQEDRGYYEQYF | TGCGCCAGCAGCCAAGAGGACAGGGGGTACTACGAGCAGTACTTC
TRBJ2-7 | . | TRBV4-1 | . | CASSQDWVGEQYF | TGCGCCAGCAGCCAAGATTGGGTGGGCGAGCAGTACTTC
TRBJ2-7 | . | TRBV6-5 | many | CASSPGVGRQYF | TGTGCCAGCAGCCCAGGGGTGGGAAGGCAGTACTTC
TRBJ1-1 | TRBD1 | TRBV7-6 | . | CASSSRAPTGQSIEAFF | TGTGCCAGCAGCTCGCGAGCCCCTACGGGACAGAGTATTGAAGCTTTCTTT
TRBJ2-3 | . | TRBV9 | few | CASSPQLVLASGDTQYF | TGTGCCAGCAGCCCCCAACTCGTCCTAGCATCAGGGGATACGCAGTATTTT
TRBJ1-4 | . | TRBV6-5 | . | CASSYISVNEKLFF | TGTGCCAGCAGTTACATCAGTGTTAATGAAAAACTGTTTTTT
TRBJ2-7 | . | TRBV6-5 | few | CASRSDYEQYF | TGTGCCAGCAGATCCGACTACGAGCAGTACTTC
TRBJ1-5 | . | TRBV28 | . | CASNSNQPQHF | TGTGCCTCGAATAGCAATCAGCCCCAGCATTTT
TRBJ2-3 | . | TRBV11-2 | . | CASSPSPGARWDTQYF | TGTGCCAGCAGCCCCTCCCCAGGGGCCCGGTGGGATACGCAGTATTTT
TRBJ2-2 | TRBD2 | TRBV18 | . | CASSLATSGSNTGELFF | TGTGCCAGCTCACTCGCGACTAGCGGTTCGAACACCGGGGAGCTGTTTTTT
TRBJ1-2 | . | TRBV12-2 | few | CASRSPKTPRDRGGGYTF | TGTGCAAGTCGCTCGCCTAAAACTCCCCGGGACAGGGGAGGAGGCTACACCTTC
TRBJ2-4 | . | TRBV21-1 | many | CASRNRKNIQYF | TGTGCCAGCAGAAACAGGAAAAACATTCAGTACTTC
TRBJ2-4 | . | TRBV29-1 | few | CSVDSGNIQYF | TGCAGCGTTGATAGTGGGAACATTCAGTACTTC
TRBJ2-3 | . | TRBV2 | . | CASREGSKSDTQYF | TGTGCCAGCAGGGAGGGTAGTAAATCAGATACGCAGTATTTT
TRBJ2-7 | TRBD1 | TRBV6-5 | . | CASSLLTGGSYEQYF | TGTGCCAGCAGTCTCCTGACAGGGGGCAGCTACGAGCAGTACTTC
TRBJ2-3 | . | TRBV7-2 | many | CASSLVAGARGTDTQYF | TGTGCCAGCAGCTTAGTCGCGGGGGCCCGCGGCACAGATACGCAGTATTTT
TRBJ2-7 | TRBD2 | TRBV18 | many | CASSPLAGGGYEQYF | TGTGCCAGCTCACCCCTAGCGGGGGGCGGATACGAGCAGTACTTC
TRBJ1-4 | . | TRBV10-3 | . | CATSPRTDEKLFF | TGTGCCACGTCCCCGCGGACGGATGAAAAACTGTTTTTT
TRBJ1-1 | . | TRBV29-1 | few | CSSRRRMNTEAFF | TGCAGCTCCCGTAGAAGGATGAACACTGAAGCTTTCTTT
TRBJ2-1 | . | TRBV7-2 | few | CASSLVADLNNEQFF | TGTGCCAGCAGCTTAGTAGCGGACCTTAACAATGAGCAGTTCTTC
TRBJ2-7 | . | TRBV28 | . | CASQISYEQYF | TGTGCCAGCCAGATCAGCTACGAGCAGTACTTC
TRBJ2-1 | . | TRBV9 | . | CASSPMEGEQFF | TGTGCCAGCAGCCCTATGGAAGGTGAGCAGTTCTTC
TRBJ2-7 | TRBD1 | TRBV29-1 | many | CSASGTGGGRDEQYF | TGCAGCGCCAGTGGGACAGGGGGAGGACGAGACGAGCAGTACTTC
TRBJ2-3 | . | TRBV7-2 | . | CASSFPDGYTQYF | TGTGCCAGCAGCTTTCCTGACGGTTATACGCAGTATTTT
TRBJ1-2 | . | TRBV5-6 | many | CASSYDSRYGYTF | TGTGCCAGCAGCTACGACAGCCGATATGGCTACACCTTC
TRBJ2-1 | TRBD2 | TRBV29-1 | few | CSAGGAGGFYNEQFF | TGCAGCGCCGGCGGCGCGGGGGGCTTTTACAATGAGCAGTTCTTC
TRBJ2-5 | . | TRBV29-1 | . | CSVCLNLQETQYF | TGCAGCGTCTGCTTAAATCTACAAGAGACCCAGTACTTC
TRBJ2-7 | . | TRBV18 | few | CASSADTAYEQYF | TGTGCCAGCTCAGCCGACACCGCCTACGAGCAGTACTTC
TRBJ2-7 | . | TRBV20-1 | few | CSATAQVQGSYEQYF | TGCAGTGCTACGGCCCAGGTGCAGGGTTCGTACGAGCAGTACTTC
TRBJ2-3 | TRBD2 | TRBV7-6 | . | CASSLAQRGGTSTDTQYF | TGTGCCAGCAGCTTAGCTCAGCGGGGGGGAACTAGCACAGATACGCAGTATTTT
TRBJ2-3 | . | TRBV6-6 | . | CASSYWPSSTDTQYF | TGTGCCAGCAGTTACTGGCCCTCTAGCACAGATACGCAGTATTTT
TRBJ1-3 | . | TRBV28 | . | CASVKSARNTIYF | TGTGCCAGCGTAAAGAGCGCGCGAAACACCATATATTTT
TRBJ2-1 | . | TRBV12-3/TRBV12-4 | . | CASSLPAVSYNEQFF | TGTGCCAGCAGTTTACCGGCGGTCTCCTACAATGAGCAGTTCTTC
TRBJ1-1 | TRBD1 | TRBV5-6 | few | CASSPVAGGARTEAFF | TGTGCCAGCAGCCCGGTGGCAGGGGGCGCCAGAACTGAAGCTTTCTTT
TRBJ1-1 | . | TRBV28 | . | CASSPRLQGGAFF | TGTGCCAGCAGTCCCCGACTTCAAGGCGGTGCTTTCTTT
TRBJ2-7 | . | TRBV7-2 | . | CASSSEFSYEQYF | TGTGCCAGCAGCTCCGAGTTTTCCTACGAGCAGTACTTC
TRBJ2-1 | . | TRBV5-1 | . | CASSNLDRRNEQFF | TGCGCCAGCAGCAACCTAGACAGGCGGAATGAGCAGTTCTTC
TRBJ1-6 | . | TRBV10-2 | many | CASSRGTVNSPLHF | TGCGCCAGCAGTCGGGGGACGGTTAATTCACCCCTCCACTTT
TRBJ1-1 | . | TRBV7-6 | many | CASTPGPQLNTEAFF | TGTGCCAGCACACCAGGGCCCCAACTGAACACTGAAGCTTTCTTT
TRBJ1-1 | . | TRBV28 | . | CASSPGTQNTEAFF | TGTGCCAGCAGTCCCGGGACACAGAACACTGAAGCTTTCTTT